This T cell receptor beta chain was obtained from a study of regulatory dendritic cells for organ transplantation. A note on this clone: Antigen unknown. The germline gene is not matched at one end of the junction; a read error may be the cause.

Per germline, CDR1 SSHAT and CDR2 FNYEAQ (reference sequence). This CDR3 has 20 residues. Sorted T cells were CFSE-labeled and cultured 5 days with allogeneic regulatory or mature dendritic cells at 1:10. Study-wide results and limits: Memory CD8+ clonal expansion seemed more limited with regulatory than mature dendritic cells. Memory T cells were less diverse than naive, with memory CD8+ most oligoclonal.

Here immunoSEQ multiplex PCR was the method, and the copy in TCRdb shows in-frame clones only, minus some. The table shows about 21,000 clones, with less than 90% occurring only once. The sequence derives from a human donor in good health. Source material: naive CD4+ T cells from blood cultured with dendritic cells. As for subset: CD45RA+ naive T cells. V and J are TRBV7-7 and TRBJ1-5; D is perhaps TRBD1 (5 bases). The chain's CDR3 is CASSLEDTPTKKDSNQPQHF. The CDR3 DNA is TGTGCTAGCAGCTTAGAGGACACCCCAACAAAGAAAGATAGCAATCAGCCCCAGCATTTT.